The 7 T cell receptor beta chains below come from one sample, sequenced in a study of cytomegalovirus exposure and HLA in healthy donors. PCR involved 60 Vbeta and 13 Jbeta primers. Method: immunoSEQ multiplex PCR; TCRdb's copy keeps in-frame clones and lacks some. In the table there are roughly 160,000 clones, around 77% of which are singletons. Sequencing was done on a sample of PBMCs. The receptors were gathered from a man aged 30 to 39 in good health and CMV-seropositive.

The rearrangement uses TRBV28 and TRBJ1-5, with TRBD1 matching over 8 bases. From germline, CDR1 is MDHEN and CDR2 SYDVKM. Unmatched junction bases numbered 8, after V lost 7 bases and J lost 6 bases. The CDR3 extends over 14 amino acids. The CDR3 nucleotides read TGTGCCAGCAACAGGGGGAGTATCGGTCAGCCCCAGCATTTT. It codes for CASNRGSIGQPQHF.

This chain's CDR3 is CAISDGGVTGGNSPLHF. As DNA, the CDR3 is TGTGCCATCAGTGACGGCGGCGTGACAGGGGGTAATTCACCCCTCCACTTT. The chain recombines TRBV10-3 with TRBJ1-6, with 9 bases identical to TRBD1. J lost 6 bases, V lost 3 bases, and 9 bases had no gene match. CDR1 is ENHRY and CDR2 is SYGVKD in the germline V gene. The CDR3 has 17 amino acids.

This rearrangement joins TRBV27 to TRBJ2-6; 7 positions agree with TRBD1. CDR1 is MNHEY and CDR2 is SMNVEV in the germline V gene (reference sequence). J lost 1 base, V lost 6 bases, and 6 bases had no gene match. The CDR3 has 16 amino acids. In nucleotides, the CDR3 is TGTGCCAGCAGCAATTACAGGGGTTCTGGGGCCAACGTCCTGACTTTC. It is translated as CASSNYRGSGANVLTF.

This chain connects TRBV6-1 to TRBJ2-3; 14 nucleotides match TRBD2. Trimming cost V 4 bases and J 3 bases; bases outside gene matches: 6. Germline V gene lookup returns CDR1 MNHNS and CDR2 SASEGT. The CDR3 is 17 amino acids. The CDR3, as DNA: TGTGCCAGCAGTGTCTGGACTAGCGGGGGGATAACAGATACGCAGTATTTT. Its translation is CASSVWTSGGITDTQYF.

The CDR3 is CASAEGFTSYEQYF. The CDR3 coding sequence is TGTGCCAGCGCGGAGGGATTTACCTCCTACGAGCAGTACTTC. The chain has TRBV27 and TRBJ2-7; a possible D gene is TRBD2 (6 bases). V was trimmed by 8 bases and J by 0 bases, leaving 14 bases between them. The CDR3 length is 14 residues. CDR1 MNHEY and CDR2 SMNVEV come from the germline V gene (reference sequence).

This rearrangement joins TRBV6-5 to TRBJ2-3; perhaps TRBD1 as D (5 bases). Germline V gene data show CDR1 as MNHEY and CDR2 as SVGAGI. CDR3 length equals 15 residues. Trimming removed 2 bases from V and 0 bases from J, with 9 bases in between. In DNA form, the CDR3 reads TGTGCCAGCAGTTACGGGGCCCTGAGCACAGATACGCAGTATTTT. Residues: CASSYGALSTDTQYF.

CDR3 sequence (DNA): TGTGCCAGCAGCCCACATGGGAGGGGTTCGGCCCAGTACTTC. As protein: CASSPHGRGSAQYF. The chain combines TRBV11-2 with TRBJ2-5; 7 bases match TRBD2. CDR3 length: 14 residues. J lost 9 bases, V lost 5 bases, and 12 bases had no gene match. Germline CDR1 and CDR2: SGHAT and FQNNGV. Filled out from reference TRBV11-2 and TRBJ2-5, the complete variable domain reads EAGVAQSPRYKIIEKRQSVAFWCNPISGHATLYWYQQILGQGPKLLIQFQNNGVVDDSQLPKDRFSAERLKGVDSTLKIQPAKLEDSAVYLCASSPHGRGSAQYFGPGTRLLVL.